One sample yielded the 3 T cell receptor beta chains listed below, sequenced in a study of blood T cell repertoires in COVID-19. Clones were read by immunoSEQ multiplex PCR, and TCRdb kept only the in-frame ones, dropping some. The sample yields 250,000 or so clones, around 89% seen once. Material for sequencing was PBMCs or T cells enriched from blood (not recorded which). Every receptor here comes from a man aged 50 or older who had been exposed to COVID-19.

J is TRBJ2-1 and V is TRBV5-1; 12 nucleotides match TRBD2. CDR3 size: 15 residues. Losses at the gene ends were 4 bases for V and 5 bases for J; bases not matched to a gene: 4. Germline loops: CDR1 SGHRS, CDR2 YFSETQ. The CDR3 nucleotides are TGCGCCAGCAGCGAGACTAGCGGGGGCCACAATGAGCAGTTCTTC. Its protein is CASSETSGGHNEQFF.

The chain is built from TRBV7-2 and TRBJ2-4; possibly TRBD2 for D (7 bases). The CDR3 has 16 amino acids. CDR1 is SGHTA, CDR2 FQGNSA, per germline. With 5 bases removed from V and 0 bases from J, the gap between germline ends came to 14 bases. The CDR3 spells CASSPDGGLAKNIQYF. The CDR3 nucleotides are TGTGCCAGCAGCCCGGACGGGGGGCTAGCCAAAAACATTCAGTACTTC.

As DNA, the CDR3 is TGTGCCAGCAGCCTATACAGTAGCAATCAGCCCCAGCATTTT. Protein sequence: CASSLYSSNQPQHF. The chain employs TRBV7-2 and TRBJ1-5; D gene ambiguous. This CDR3 has 14 residues. Looked up from germline, CDR1 is SGHTA and CDR2 is FQGNSA. V lost 5 bases and J 0 bases, leaving 8 bases between the germline ends.